This T cell receptor beta chain appears in the sequencing data of a study of Tregs in tolerant kidney transplant recipients. Background on the study: Mixed chimerism was transient after nonmyeloablative marrow transplants from related graft donors. Activated donor B cells came from roughly ten-day culture on CD40L 3T3 cells.

General study results and limits: Findings come from small patient numbers and require larger validation.

TCRdb's copy holds only in-frame clones and misses some; the assay was immunoSEQ multiplex PCR. The sample has approximately 11,000 clones; more than 75% are singletons. On this clone: Its antigen is unidentified.

The sequence was collected from a human patient who received a combined kidney and bone marrow transplant. This specimen was Tregs from blood cultured with allogeneic cells, taken before the transplant.

CDR3 coding DNA: TGTGCCACCAGCAGAGTAGTCTTGACGGGCAATCAGCCCCAGCATTTT. It translates to CATSRVVLTGNQPQHF. The chain combines TRBV15 with TRBJ1-5; D remains ambiguous. Per germline, CDR1 LNHNV and CDR2 YYDKDF (reference sequence). The CDR3 length is 16 residues. Trimming pared 1 base from V and 2 bases from J, leaving 12 bases between.